Presented here are 21 T cell receptor beta chains from one specimen sequenced in a study of T cell changes during pregnancy in multiple sclerosis. Profiling relied on immunoSEQ multiplex PCR, and the TCRdb table lists in-frame clones only, not all of them. The top ten clones hold over 1.5% of a sample with roughly 38,000 clones, more than 90% of them seen once. Here the sequenced sample was CD4+ T cells from peripheral blood mononuclear cells, taken after pregnancy. The receptors stem from a female donor in good health, enrolled as a control in a pregnancy study.

The genes are TRBV4-1 and TRBJ2-1, with unresolved D. The CDR3 covers 11 residues. V was cut by 1 base and J by 8 bases, with 3 bases left in between. The germline CDR1 and CDR2 sequences are MGHRA and YSYEKL. The CDR3 spells CASSQVDEQFF. The DNA of the CDR3 is TGCGCCAGCAGCCAAGTAGATGAGCAGTTCTTC.

The J gene is TRBJ2-7, the V gene TRBV28, with 10 nucleotides matching TRBD1. CDR3 size: 15 residues. J was trimmed by 5 bases and V by 2 bases; bases with no gene match: 6. Germline loops: CDR1 MDHEN, CDR2 SYDVKM. The DNA for the CDR3 is TGTGCCAGCAGTTTAATTGGACAGGGGGTTCACGAGCAGTACTTC. Protein sequence: CASSLIGQGVHEQYF. Using reference TRBV28 and TRBJ2-7 for the parts outside the CDR3, the full variable domain is DVKVTQSSRYLVKRTGEKVFLECVQDMDHENMFWYRQDPGLGLRLIYFSYDVKMKEKGDIPEGYSVSREKKERFSLILESASTNQTSMYLCASSLIGQGVHEQYFGPGTRLTVT.

The chain is built from TRBV14 and TRBJ1-6, with D unresolved. Trimming pared 2 bases from V and 11 bases from J, leaving 7 bases between. The CDR3 has 12 residues. Looked up from germline, CDR1 is SGHDN and CDR2 is FVKESK. CDR3 in amino acids: CASSQRLTPLHF. DNA of the CDR3: TGTGCCAGCAGCCAACGACTGACACCCCTCCACTTT. The whole variable domain, filled in from reference TRBV14 and TRBJ1-6, reads EAGVTQFPSHSVIEKGQTVTLRCDPISGHDNLYWYRRVMGKEIKFLLHFVKESKQDESGMPNNRFLAERTGGTYSTLKVQPAELEDSGVYFCASSQRLTPLHFGNGTRLTVT.

The chain joins TRBV11-2 to TRBJ1-6, with D possibly TRBD1 on 6 matching bases. The CDR3 is 15 amino acids. V was trimmed by 6 bases and J by 7 bases, leaving 16 bases between them. Germline V gives CDR1 SGHAT, CDR2 FQNNGV. CDR3 sequence: CASRIPGQQNSPLHF. CDR3 DNA sequence: TGTGCCAGCAGAATCCCCGGACAGCAAAATTCACCCCTCCACTTT. The full variable domain, in which reference TRBV11-2 and TRBJ1-6 provide the parts outside the CDR3, is EAGVAQSPRYKIIEKRQSVAFWCNPISGHATLYWYQQILGQGPKLLIQFQNNGVVDDSQLPKDRFSAERLKGVDSTLKIQPAKLEDSAVYLCASRIPGQQNSPLHFGNGTRLTVT.

By share of the sample, this clone is medium-sized. The chain employs TRBV2 and TRBJ1-5, with a tentative D call TRBD1 (5 bases). Per germline, CDR1 SNHLY and CDR2 FYNNEI. This CDR3 has 13 residues. V was pared by 2 bases and J by 5 bases, with 7 bases between. DNA of the CDR3: TGTGCCAGCAGTGAATGGGGGGATCAGCCCCAGCATTTT. Protein sequence: CASSEWGDQPQHF.

The V and J genes are TRBV7-9 and TRBJ1-1, with D possibly matching TRBD1 (5 bases). Germline CDR1 SEHNR, CDR2 FQNEAQ (reference sequence). This CDR3 region has 15 residues. V was shortened by 3 bases and J by 8 bases, with 19 bases between the two germline ends. CDR3: CASSLGRGGGTEAFF. CDR3 DNA sequence: TGTGCCAGCAGCTTGGGGAGGGGTGGTGGGACCGAAGCTTTCTTT.

V and J are TRBV19 and TRBJ2-7; the match to TRBD1 covers 9 bases. V lost 3 bases and J lost 2; bases outside the gene matches: 2. The CDR3 totals 14 residues. CDR1 is LNHDA and CDR2 is SQIVND in the germline V gene (reference sequence). CDR3 in amino acids: CASSMGDRAYEQYF. For the CDR3, the DNA is TGTGCCAGTAGTATGGGGGACAGGGCCTACGAGCAGTACTTC.

The chain uses TRBV4-1 and TRBJ2-3, with 12 bases lining up with TRBD2. CDR1 and CDR2 from the germline V gene are MGHRA and YSYEKL. The V and J ends lost 2 bases and 5 bases, in that order; junction bases with no gene match: 8. The CDR3 totals 17 residues. The CDR3, as DNA: TGCGCCAGCAGCCAACCACTAGCGGGGGGCAAGAAAGATACGCAGTATTTT. Protein product: CASSQPLAGGKKDTQYF.

The chain carries TRBV28 and TRBJ2-7; D uncertain. Trimming left V 1 base short and J 3 bases short, with 4 bases between. Per germline, CDR1 MDHEN and CDR2 SYDVKM. This CDR3 is 12 amino acids long. This chain's CDR3 is CASSLYGYEQYF. The CDR3 DNA reads TGTGCCAGCAGTTTATACGGCTACGAGCAGTACTTC.

The chain couples TRBV2 to TRBJ2-7, with 11 bases identical to TRBD2. The J segment lost 1 base and the V segment lost 5 bases, leaving 4 bases of the junction unmatched. The CDR3 is 15 amino acids. CDR1 is SNHLY, CDR2 FYNNEI, per germline. The CDR3 is CASSISGGGSYEQYF. CDR3 bases: TGTGCCAGCAGTATTAGCGGGGGGGGGTCCTACGAGCAGTACTTC.

The rearrangement joins TRBV7-2 to TRBJ1-5, with 7 bases identical to TRBD1. The CDR3 sequence is 14 residues long. Per germline, CDR1 SGHTA and CDR2 FQGNSA. Trimming took 5 bases from V and 1 from J; bases not matched to a gene: 2. The CDR3 coding sequence is TGTGCCAGCAGCAAGGACAGGAGCAATCAGCCCCAGCATTTT. Protein sequence: CASSKDRSNQPQHF.

The chain links TRBV28 to TRBJ2-7; 7 bases agree with TRBD1. The CDR3 sequence is 15 residues long. Trimming removed 3 bases from V and 6 bases from J; junction bases left unmatched: 11. CDR1 and CDR2 (germline): MDHEN, SYDVKM. CDR3 DNA: TGTGCCAGCAGTTTGTCCCTGGAGGCAGGGGGCGAGCAGTACTTC. As protein: CASSLSLEAGGEQYF.

This sequence joins TRBV23-1 and TRBJ1-5; D is unresolved. TRBV23-1 is identified as an open reading frame with a role that is uncertain. The CDR3 loop spans 14 amino acids. V lost 0 bases, J lost 7 bases, and 10 bases lay in between. CDR3 sequence (DNA): TGCGCCAGCAGTCAATCGGTGGCGGGGCAGCCCCAGCATTTT. Translating gives CASSQSVAGQPQHF.

This sequence joins TRBV2 and TRBJ2-5, with D possibly TRBD1 on 6 matching bases. Trimming removed 3 bases from V and 2 bases from J, with 10 bases in between. Germline V gives CDR1 SNHLY, CDR2 FYNNEI. This CDR3 is built from 14 residues. The CDR3 DNA sequence: TGTGCCAGCAGTGAGGGGACACTGCAAGAGACCCAGTACTTC. It is translated as CASSEGTLQETQYF.

The rearrangement uses TRBV29-1 and TRBJ2-5, with TRBD2 identical over 7 bases. CDR1 SQVTM and CDR2 ANQGSEA come from the germline V gene. V gave up 5 bases and J gave up 5 bases; unmatched junction bases: 8. This CDR3 spans 13 amino acids. The CDR3 loop reads CSVRWVAGETQYF. CDR3 bases: TGCAGCGTTCGTTGGGTAGCGGGTGAGACCCAGTACTTC.

V is TRBV2 and J is TRBJ1-2; no reliable D call. Trimming took off 3 bases at V and 4 bases at J, with 9 bases between the two ends. The CDR3 has 13 residues. Germline CDR1 and CDR2: SNHLY and FYNNEI. The CDR3 loop reads CASSDQVPYGYTF. The CDR3 DNA follows: TGTGCCAGCAGTGATCAGGTTCCCTATGGCTACACCTTC.

V is TRBV19 and J is TRBJ2-2; 8 bases map to TRBD2. V lost 5 bases and J lost 7; bases outside the gene matches: 12. Germline V gene data show CDR1 as LNHDA and CDR2 as SQIVND (reference sequence). This CDR3 comprises 16 residues. The CDR3 sequence: CASSLLAGGHGGELFF. The CDR3 bases are TGTGCCAGTAGTCTTCTAGCGGGTGGACATGGCGGGGAGCTGTTTTTT.

The chain has TRBV6-1 and TRBJ1-2, with 9 bases fitting TRBD1. The trim removed 6 bases at V and 8 bases at J, leaving 7 bases unmatched. This CDR3 has 13 residues. Germline CDR1 and CDR2: MNHNS and SASEGT. The CDR3 here is CASRPQGAGGYTF. DNA for the CDR3: TGTGCCAGCAGACCACAGGGGGCAGGCGGCTACACCTTC.

This chain connects TRBV30 to TRBJ2-7, with D tentatively TRBD1 (6 bases). CDR3 length equals 13 residues. Germline-derived CDR1 and CDR2 are GTSNPN and SVGIG (reference sequence). The chain's CDR3 is CAETTGNSYEQYF. The CDR3 DNA sequence: TGTGCTGAAACCACAGGGAACTCCTACGAGCAGTACTTC. Using reference TRBV30 and TRBJ2-7 for the parts outside the CDR3, the full variable domain is SQTIHQWPATLVQPVGSPLSLECTVEGTSNPNLYWYRQAAGRGLQLLFYSVGIGQISSEVPQNLSASRPQDRQFILSSKKLLLSDSGFYLCAETTGNSYEQYFGPGTRLTVT.

This rearrangement joins TRBV30 to TRBJ2-5; 7 bases map to TRBD1. Germline loops: CDR1 GTSNPN, CDR2 SVGIG (reference sequence). V lost 0 bases to trimming and J lost 6 bases; unmatched junction nucleotides: 13. CDR3 length equals 16 residues. CDR3 coding DNA: TGTGCCTGGAGTGTACCTCGGGACAGCAATTTTAAGACCCAGTACTTC. It is translated as CAWSVPRDSNFKTQYF.

V is TRBV11-3 and J is TRBJ2-3, with D maybe TRBD2 (7 bases). The CDR3 length is 17 residues. The germline CDR1 and CDR2 sequences are SGHNT and YENEEA. V lost 4 bases, J lost 2 bases, and 19 bases lay in between. DNA for the CDR3: TGTGCCAGCAGCTCCACATTAGGCGGGGGCCTCACAGATACGCAGTATTTT. As protein: CASSSTLGGGLTDTQYF.